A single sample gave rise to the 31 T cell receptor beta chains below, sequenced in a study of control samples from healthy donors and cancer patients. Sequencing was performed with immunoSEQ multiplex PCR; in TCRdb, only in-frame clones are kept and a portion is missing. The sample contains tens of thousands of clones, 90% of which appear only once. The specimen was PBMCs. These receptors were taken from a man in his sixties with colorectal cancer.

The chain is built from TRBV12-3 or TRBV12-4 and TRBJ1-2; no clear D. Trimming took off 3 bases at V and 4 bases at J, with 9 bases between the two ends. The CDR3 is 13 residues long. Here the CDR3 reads CASSFSWGYGYTF. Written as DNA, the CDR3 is TGTGCCAGCAGTTTCTCTTGGGGCTATGGCTACACCTTC.

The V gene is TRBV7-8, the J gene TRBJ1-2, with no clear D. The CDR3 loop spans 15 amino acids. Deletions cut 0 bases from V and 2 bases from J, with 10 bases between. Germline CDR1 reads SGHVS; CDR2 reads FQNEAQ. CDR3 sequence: CASSLAFGENYGYTF. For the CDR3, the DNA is TGTGCCAGCAGCTTAGCGTTTGGCGAGAACTATGGCTACACCTTC.

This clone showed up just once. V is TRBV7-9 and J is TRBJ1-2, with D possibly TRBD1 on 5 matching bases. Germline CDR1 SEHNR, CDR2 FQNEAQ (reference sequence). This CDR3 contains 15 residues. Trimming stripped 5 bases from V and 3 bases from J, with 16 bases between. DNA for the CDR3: TGTGCCAGCAGCCAAGCAGGGAGGGATGACTATGGCTACACCTTC. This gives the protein CASSQAGRDDYGYTF.

CDR3 protein: CASSATGATNEKLFF. The CDR3 region has the DNA TGCGCCAGCAGCGCGACAGGGGCAACTAATGAAAAACTGTTTTTT. The chain employs TRBV5-1 and TRBJ1-4; 8 bases align to TRBD1. The CDR3 runs 15 residues. J lost 0 bases, V lost 4 bases, and 2 bases had no gene match. From germline, CDR1 is SGHRS and CDR2 YFSETQ.

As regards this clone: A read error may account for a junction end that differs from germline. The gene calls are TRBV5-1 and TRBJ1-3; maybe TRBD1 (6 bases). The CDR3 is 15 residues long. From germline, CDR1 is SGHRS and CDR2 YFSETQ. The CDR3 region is CASSVWGGTGNTIYF. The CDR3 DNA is TGCGCCAGCAGCGTATGGGGGGGCACTGGGAACACCATATATTTT.

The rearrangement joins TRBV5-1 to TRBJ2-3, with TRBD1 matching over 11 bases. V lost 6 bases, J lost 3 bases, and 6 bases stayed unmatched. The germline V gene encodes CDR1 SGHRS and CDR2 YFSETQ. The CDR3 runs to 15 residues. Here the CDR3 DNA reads TGCGCCAGCAACACGGGACAGGGGGTAACAGATACGCAGTATTTT. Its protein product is CASNTGQGVTDTQYF.

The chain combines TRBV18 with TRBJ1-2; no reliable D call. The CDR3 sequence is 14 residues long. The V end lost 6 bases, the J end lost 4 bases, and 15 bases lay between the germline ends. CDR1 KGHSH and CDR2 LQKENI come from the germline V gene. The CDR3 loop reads CASSPQKGTYGYTF. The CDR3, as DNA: TGTGCCAGCTCCCCTCAGAAGGGAACCTATGGCTACACCTTC.

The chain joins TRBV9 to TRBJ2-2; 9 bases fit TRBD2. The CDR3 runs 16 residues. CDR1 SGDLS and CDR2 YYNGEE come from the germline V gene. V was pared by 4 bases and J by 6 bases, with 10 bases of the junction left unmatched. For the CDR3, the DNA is TGTGCCAGCAGCCCCCGGGTAGCGGGGGTTGCCGGGGAGCTGTTTTTT. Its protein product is CASSPRVAGVAGELFF.

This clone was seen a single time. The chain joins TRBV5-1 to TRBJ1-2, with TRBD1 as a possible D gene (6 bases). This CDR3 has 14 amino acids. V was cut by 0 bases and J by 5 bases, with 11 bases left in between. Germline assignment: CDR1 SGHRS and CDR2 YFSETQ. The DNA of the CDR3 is TGCGCCAGCAGCTTGGCCAGGGGATCGTATGGCTACACCTTC. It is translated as CASSLARGSYGYTF. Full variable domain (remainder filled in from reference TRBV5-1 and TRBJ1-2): KAGVTQTPRYLIKTRGQQVTLSCSPISGHRSVSWYQQTPGQGLQFLFEYFSETQRNKGNFPGRFSGRQFSNSRSEMNVSTLELGDSALYLCASSLARGSYGYTFGSGTRLTVV.

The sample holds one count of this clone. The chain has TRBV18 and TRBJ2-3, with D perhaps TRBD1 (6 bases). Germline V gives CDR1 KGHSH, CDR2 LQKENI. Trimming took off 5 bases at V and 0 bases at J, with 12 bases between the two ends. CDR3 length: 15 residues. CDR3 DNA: TGTGCCAGCTCATCACAGGGCCTTAGCACAGATACGCAGTATTTT. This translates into CASSSQGLSTDTQYF.

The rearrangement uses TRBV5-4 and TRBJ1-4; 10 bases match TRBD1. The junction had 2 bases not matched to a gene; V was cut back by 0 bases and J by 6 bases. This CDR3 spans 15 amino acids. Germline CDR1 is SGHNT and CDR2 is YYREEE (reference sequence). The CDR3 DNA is TGTGCCAGCAGCTTGGAGGGGACAGGGGATGAAAAACTGTTTTTT. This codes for CASSLEGTGDEKLFF. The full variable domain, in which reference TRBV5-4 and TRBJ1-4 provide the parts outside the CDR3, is ETGVTQSPTHLIKTRGQQVTLRCSSQSGHNTVSWYQQALGQGPQFIFQYYREEENGRGNFPPRFSGLQFPNYSSELNVNALELDDSALYLCASSLEGTGDEKLFFGSGTQLSVL.

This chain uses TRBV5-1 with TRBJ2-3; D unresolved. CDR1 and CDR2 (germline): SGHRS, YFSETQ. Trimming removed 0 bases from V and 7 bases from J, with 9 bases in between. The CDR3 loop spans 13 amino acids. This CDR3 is CASSLVFRNTQYF. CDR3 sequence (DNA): TGCGCCAGCAGCTTGGTCTTCCGAAATACGCAGTATTTT.

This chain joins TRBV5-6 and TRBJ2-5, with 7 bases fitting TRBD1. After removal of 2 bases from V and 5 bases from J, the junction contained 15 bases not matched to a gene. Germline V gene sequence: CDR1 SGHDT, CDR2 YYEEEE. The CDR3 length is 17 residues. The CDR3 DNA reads TGTGCCAGCAGCTTTTACGACAGGGAGTGGCAGAGGGAGACCCAGTACTTC. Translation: CASSFYDREWQRETQYF.

CDR3 sequence: CASDSNPGQLTYSNQPQHF. The CDR3 DNA reads as TGTGCCAGCGACTCTAACCCGGGACAGTTGACATATAGCAATCAGCCCCAGCATTTT. This rearrangement joins TRBV27 to TRBJ1-5, with 7 nucleotides matching TRBD1. The CDR3 spans 19 residues. In germline, CDR1 is MNHEY, CDR2 SMNVEV (reference sequence). V was clipped by 8 bases and J by 0 bases; unmatched bases: 19.

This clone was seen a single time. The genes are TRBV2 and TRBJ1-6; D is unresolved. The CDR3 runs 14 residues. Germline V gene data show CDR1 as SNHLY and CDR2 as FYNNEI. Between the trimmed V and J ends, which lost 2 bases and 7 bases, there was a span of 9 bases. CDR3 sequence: CASSERAVNSPLHF. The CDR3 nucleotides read TGTGCCAGCAGTGAACGTGCGGTGAATTCACCCCTCCACTTT.

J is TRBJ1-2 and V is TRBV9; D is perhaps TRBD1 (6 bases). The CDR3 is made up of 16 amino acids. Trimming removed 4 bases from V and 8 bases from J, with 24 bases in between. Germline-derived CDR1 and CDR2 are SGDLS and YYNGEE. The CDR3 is CASSTPRGGGCAGYTF. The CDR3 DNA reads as TGTGCCAGCAGCACCCCCCGGGGAGGGGGATGCGCGGGCTACACCTTC.

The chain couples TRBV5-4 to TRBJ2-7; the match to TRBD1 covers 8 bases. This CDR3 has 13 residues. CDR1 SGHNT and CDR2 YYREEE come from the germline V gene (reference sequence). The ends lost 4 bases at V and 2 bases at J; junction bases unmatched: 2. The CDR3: CASSAGQAYEQYF. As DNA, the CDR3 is TGTGCCAGCAGCGCGGGACAGGCCTACGAGCAGTACTTC.

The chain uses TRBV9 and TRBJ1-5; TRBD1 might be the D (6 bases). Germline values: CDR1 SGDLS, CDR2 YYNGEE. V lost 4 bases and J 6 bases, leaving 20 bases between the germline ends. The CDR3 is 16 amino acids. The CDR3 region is CASSPNRAAGVQPQHF. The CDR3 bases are TGTGCCAGCAGCCCAAACAGGGCGGCGGGGGTTCAGCCCCAGCATTTT.

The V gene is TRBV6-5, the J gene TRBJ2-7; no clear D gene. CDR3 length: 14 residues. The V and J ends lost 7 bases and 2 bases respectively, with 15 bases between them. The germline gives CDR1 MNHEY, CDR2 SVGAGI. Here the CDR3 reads CASMKGSSTYEQYF. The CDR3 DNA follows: TGTGCCAGCATGAAGGGATCATCCACCTACGAGCAGTACTTC.

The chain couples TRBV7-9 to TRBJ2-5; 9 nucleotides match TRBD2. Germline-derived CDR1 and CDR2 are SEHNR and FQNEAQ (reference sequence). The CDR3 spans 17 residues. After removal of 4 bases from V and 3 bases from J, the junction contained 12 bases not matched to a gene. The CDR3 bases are TGTGCCAGCAGCTATCGGTGGGAGGTAGCGGGGGAAGAGACCCAGTACTTC. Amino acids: CASSYRWEVAGEETQYF.

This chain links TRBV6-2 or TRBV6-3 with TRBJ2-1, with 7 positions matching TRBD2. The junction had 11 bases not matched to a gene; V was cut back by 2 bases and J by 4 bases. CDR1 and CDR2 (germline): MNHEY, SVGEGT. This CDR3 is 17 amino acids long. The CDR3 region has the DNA TGTGCCAGCAGTTACCCGTATTATGGGGGGGGGTACAATGAGCAGTTCTTC. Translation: CASSYPYYGGGYNEQFF.

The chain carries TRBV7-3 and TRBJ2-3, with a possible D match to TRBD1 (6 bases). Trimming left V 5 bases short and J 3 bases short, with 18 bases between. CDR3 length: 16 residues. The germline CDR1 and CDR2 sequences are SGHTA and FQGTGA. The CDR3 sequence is CASSLSGTRGTDTQYF. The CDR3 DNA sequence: TGTGCCAGCAGCCTCTCCGGGACGAGGGGGACAGATACGCAGTATTTT.

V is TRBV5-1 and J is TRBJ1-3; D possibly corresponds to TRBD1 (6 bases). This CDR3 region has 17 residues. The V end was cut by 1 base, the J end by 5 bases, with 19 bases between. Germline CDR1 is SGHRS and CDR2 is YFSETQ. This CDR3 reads CASSLSLAQGHRNTIYF. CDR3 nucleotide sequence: TGCGCCAGCAGCTTGTCCCTGGCACAGGGCCACAGAAACACCATATATTTT.

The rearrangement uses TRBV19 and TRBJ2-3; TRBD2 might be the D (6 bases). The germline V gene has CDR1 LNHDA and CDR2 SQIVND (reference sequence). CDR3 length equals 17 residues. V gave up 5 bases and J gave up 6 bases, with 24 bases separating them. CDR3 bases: TGTGCCAGTAGTCCCTCCACCGGGACTGGCCCAAGGGATACGCAGTATTTT. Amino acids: CASSPSTGTGPRDTQYF.

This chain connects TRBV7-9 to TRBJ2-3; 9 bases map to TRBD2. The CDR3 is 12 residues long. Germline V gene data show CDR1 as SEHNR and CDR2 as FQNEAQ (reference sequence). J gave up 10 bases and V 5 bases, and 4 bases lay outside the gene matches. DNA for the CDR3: TGTGCCAGCAGCCCTACTAGCGGGTCGCAGTATTTT. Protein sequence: CASSPTSGSQYF.

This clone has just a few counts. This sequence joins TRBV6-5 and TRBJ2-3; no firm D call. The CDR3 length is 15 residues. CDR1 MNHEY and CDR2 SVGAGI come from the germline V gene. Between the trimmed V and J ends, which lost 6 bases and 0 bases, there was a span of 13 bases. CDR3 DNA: TGTGCCAGCAGCTACGGGCCCGGGAGCACAGATACGCAGTATTTT. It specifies CASSYGPGSTDTQYF.

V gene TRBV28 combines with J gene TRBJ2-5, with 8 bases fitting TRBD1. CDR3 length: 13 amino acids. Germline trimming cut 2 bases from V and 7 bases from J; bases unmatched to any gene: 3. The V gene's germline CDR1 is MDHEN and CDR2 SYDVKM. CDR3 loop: CASSLGQGTTQYF. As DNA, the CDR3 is TGTGCCAGCAGTTTAGGACAGGGTACGACCCAGTACTTC.

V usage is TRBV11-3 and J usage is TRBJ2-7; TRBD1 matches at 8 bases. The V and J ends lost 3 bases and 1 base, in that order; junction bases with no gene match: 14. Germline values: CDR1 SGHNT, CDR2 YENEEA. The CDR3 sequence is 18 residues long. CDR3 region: CASSLGSGPGTGSYEQYF. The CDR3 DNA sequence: TGTGCCAGCAGCTTGGGGTCCGGTCCCGGGACAGGATCCTACGAGCAGTACTTC.

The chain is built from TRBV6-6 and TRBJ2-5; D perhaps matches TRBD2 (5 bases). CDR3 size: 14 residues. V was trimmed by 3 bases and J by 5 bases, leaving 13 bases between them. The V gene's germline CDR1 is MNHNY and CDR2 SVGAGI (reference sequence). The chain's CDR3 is CASSYEAVGETQYF. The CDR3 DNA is TGTGCCAGCAGTTATGAAGCGGTTGGGGAGACCCAGTACTTC.

The CDR3 sequence: CASIGGGAEQFF. In DNA, the CDR3 is TGTGCCAGCATCGGCGGGGGGGCTGAGCAGTTCTTC. The gene calls are TRBV6-5 and TRBJ2-1, with TRBD2 matching 9 bases. J was trimmed by 9 bases and V by 7 bases; bases with no gene match: 4. Per the germline V gene, CDR1 is MNHEY and CDR2 is SVGAGI. This CDR3 comprises 12 residues.

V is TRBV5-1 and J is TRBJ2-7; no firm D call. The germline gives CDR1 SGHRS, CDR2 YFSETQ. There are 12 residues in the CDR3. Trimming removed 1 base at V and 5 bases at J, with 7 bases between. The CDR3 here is CASSLFRNEQYF. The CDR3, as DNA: TGCGCCAGCAGCTTGTTCAGGAACGAGCAGTACTTC.